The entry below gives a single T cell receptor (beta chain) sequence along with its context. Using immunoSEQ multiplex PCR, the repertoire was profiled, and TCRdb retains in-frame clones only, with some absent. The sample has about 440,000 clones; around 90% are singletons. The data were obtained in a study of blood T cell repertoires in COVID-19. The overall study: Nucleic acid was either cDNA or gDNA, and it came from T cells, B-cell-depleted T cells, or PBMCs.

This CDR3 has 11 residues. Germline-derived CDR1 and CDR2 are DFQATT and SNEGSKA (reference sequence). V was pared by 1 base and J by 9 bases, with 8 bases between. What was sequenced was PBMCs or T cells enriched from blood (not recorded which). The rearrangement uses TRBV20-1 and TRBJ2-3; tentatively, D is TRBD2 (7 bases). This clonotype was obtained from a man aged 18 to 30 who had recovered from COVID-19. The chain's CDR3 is CSARGGGTQYF. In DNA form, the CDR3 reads TGCAGTGCTAGAGGGGGGGGCACGCAGTATTTT.